This T cell receptor beta chain was documented in a study of shared clonotypes between healthy human individuals. Study-level findings and limits: Larger estimated richness was generally recorded for naive subsets relative to memory subsets.

Remarks on this clone: Its antigen is not known.

Repertoires were generated with immunoSEQ multiplex PCR, while TCRdb's copy carries only in-frame clones and drops some. The sample holds fewer than 850,000 clones, about three quarters seen once. There are 16 residues in the CDR3. V trimming: 1 base; J trimming: 7 bases; junction bases outside the gene matches: 11. Germline lookup yields CDR1 SGHVS and CDR2 FNYEAQ. The sequenced material came from memory CD4+ T cells sorted from blood. The subset was: CD45RA-negative fraction. This clonotype originated in a woman in her thirties in good health. The genes are TRBV7-6 and TRBJ2-7; 9 positions agree with TRBD1. The CDR3 DNA is TGTGCCAGCAGCTTAGTACAGGGGGCTAGCTTTGGGGAGCAGTACTTC. It translates to CASSLVQGASFGEQYF.